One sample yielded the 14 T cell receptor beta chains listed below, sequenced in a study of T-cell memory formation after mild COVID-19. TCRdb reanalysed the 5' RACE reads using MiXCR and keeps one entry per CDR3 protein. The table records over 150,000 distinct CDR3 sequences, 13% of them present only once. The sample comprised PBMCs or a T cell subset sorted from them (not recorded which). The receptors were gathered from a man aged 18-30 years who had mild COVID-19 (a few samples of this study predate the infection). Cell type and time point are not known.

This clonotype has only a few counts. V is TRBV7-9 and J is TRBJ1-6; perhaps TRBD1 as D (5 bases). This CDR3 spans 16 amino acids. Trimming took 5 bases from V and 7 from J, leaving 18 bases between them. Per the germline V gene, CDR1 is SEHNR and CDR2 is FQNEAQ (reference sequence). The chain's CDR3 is CASSALGLRSNSPLHF. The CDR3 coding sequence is TGTGCCAGCAGCGCCCTGGGACTTCGGAGCAATTCACCCCTCCACTTT.

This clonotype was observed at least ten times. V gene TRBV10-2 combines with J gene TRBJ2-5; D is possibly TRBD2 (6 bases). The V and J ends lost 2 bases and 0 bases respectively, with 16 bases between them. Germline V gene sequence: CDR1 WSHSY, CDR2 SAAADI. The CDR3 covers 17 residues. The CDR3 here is CASSEGSGWGDQETQYF. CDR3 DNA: TGCGCCAGCAGTGAGGGGTCCGGATGGGGGGACCAAGAGACCCAGTACTTC.

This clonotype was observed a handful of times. The CDR3 loop reads CASSQDRPRGGWHGYTF. CDR3 coding DNA: TGTGCCAGCAGCCAAGATAGGCCCCGGGGGGGCTGGCATGGCTACACCTTC. The chain is built from TRBV3-1 and TRBJ1-2, with a tentative D call TRBD1 (6 bases). V was pared by 0 bases and J by 6 bases, with 20 bases between. The CDR3 covers 17 residues. Germline CDR1 reads LGHDT; CDR2 reads YNNKEL (reference sequence). Full variable domain (remainder filled in from reference TRBV3-1 and TRBJ1-2): DTAVSQTPKYLVTQMGNDKSIKCEQNLGHDTMYWYKQDSKKFLKIMFSYNNKELIINETVPNRFSPKSPDKAHLNLHINSLELGDSAVYFCASSQDRPRGGWHGYTFGSGTRLTVV.

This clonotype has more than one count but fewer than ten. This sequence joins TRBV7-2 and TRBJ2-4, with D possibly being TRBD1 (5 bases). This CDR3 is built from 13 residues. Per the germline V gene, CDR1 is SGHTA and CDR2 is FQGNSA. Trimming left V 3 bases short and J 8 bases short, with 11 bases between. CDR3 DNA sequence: TGTGCCAGCAGCTTTAAGGGGTCGGACATTCAGTACTTC. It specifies CASSFKGSDIQYF.

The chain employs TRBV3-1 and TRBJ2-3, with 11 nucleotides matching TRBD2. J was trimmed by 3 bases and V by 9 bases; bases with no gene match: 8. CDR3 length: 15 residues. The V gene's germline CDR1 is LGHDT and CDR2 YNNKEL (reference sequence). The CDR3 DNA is TGTGCCAGTAAGCAGGGACTAGCGGTGACAGATACGCAGTATTTT. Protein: CASKQGLAVTDTQYF.

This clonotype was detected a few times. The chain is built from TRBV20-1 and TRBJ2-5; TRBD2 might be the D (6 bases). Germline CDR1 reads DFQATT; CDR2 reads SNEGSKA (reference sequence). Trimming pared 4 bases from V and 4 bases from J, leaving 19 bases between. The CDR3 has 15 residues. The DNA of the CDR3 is TGCAGTGCTACGGGGGTACGGCACGACGTAGAGACCCAGTACTTC. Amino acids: CSATGVRHDVETQYF.

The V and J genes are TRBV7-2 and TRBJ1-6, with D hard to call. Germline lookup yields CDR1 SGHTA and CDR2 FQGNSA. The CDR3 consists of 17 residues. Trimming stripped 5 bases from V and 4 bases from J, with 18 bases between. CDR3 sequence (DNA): TGTGCCAGCAGCCCAGACCCTTGGGTTCTTTATAATTCACCCCTCCACTTT. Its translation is CASSPDPWVLYNSPLHF.

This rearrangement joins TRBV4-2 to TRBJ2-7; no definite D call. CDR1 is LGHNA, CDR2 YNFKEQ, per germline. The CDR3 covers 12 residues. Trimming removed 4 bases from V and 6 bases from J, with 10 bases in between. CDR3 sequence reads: CASSPSRSEQYF. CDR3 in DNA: TGTGCCAGCAGCCCGAGCCGCTCCGAGCAGTACTTC.

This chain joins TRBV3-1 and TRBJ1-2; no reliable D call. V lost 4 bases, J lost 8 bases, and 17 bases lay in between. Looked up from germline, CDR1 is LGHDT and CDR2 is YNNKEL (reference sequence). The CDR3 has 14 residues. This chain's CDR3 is CASSLLSGEKGYTF. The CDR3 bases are TGTGCCAGCAGCCTACTTAGCGGGGAAAAGGGCTACACCTTC.

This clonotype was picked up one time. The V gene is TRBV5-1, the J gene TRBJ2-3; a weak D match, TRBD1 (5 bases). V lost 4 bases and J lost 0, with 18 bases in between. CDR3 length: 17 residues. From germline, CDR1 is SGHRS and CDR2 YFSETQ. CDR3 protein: CASSPPAQGTSTDTQYF. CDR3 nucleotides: TGCGCCAGCAGCCCCCCCGCCCAGGGTACTAGCACAGATACGCAGTATTTT.

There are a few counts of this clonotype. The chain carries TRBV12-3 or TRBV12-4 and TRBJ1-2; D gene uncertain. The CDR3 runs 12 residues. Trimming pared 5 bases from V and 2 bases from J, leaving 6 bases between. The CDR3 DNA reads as TGTGCCAGCAGTCAGACGAACTATGGCTACACCTTC. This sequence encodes CASSQTNYGYTF.

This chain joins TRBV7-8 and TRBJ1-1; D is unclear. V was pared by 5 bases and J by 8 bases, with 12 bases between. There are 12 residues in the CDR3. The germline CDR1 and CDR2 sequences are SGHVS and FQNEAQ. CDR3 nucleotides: TGTGCCAGCAGCCCGGCACCGTACGAAGCTTTCTTT. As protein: CASSPAPYEAFF.

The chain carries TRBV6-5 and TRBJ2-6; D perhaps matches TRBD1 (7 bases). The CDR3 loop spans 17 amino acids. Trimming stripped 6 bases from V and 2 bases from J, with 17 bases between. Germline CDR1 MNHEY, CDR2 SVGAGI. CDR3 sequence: CASSDREGTPGANVLTF. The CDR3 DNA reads TGTGCCAGCAGCGACAGGGAAGGGACTCCTGGGGCCAACGTCCTGACTTTC.

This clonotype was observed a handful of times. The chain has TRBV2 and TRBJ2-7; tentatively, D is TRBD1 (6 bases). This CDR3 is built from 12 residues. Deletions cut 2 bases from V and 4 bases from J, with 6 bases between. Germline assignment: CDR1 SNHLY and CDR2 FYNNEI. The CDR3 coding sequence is TGTGCCAGCAGTGAACAGGGGTACGAGCAGTACGTC. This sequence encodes CASSEQGYEQYV.